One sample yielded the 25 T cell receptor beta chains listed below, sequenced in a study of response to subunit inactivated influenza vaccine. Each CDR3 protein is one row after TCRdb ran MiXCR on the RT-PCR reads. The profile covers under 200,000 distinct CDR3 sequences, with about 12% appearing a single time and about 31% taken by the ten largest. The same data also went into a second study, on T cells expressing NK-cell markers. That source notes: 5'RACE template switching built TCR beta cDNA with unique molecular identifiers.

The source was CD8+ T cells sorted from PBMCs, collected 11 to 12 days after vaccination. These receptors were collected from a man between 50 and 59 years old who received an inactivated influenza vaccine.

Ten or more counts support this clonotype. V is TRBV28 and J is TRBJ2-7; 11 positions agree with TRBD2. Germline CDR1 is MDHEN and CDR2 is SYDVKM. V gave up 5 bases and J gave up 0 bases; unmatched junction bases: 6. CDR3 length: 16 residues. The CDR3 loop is CASSGLGLAASYEQYF. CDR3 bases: TGTGCCAGCAGTGGGCTGGGACTAGCGGCCTCCTACGAGCAGTACTTC.

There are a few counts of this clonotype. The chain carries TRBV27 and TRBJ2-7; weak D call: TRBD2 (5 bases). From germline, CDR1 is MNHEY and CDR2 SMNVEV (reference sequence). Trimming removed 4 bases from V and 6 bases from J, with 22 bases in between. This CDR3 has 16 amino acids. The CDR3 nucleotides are TGTGCCAGCAGTTCCTCCCCCGGACTTGCCTTTGGCGAGCAGTACTTC. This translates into CASSSSPGLAFGEQYF.

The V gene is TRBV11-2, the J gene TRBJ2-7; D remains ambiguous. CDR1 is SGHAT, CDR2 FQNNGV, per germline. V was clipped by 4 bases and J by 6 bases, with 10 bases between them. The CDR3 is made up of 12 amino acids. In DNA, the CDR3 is TGTGCCAGCAGCTCCTCAGCCTTCGAGCAGTACTTC. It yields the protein CASSSSAFEQYF. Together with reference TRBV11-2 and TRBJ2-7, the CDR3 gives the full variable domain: EAGVAQSPRYKIIEKRQSVAFWCNPISGHATLYWYQQILGQGPKLLIQFQNNGVVDDSQLPKDRFSAERLKGVDSTLKIQPAKLEDSAVYLCASSSSAFEQYFGPGTRLTVT.

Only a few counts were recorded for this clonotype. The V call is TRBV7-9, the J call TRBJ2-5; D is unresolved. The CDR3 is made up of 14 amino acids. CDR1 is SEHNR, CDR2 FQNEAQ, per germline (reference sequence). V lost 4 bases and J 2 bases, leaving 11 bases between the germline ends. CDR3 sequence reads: CASSSTVLQETQYF. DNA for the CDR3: TGTGCCAGCAGCTCAACAGTGTTACAAGAGACCCAGTACTTC.

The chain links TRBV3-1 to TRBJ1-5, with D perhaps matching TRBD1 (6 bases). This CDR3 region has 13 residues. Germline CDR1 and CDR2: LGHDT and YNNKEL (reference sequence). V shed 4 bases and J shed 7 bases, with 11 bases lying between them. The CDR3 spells CASSPPGAQPQHF. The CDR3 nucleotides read TGTGCCAGCAGCCCGCCGGGGGCGCAGCCCCAGCATTTT.

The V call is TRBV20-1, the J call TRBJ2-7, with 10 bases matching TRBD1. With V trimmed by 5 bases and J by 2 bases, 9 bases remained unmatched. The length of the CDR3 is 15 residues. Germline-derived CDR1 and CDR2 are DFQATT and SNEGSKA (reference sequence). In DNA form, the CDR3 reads TGCAGTGCTCGGGACAGGGGATGGCTGACCTACGAGCAGTACTTC. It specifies CSARDRGWLTYEQYF.

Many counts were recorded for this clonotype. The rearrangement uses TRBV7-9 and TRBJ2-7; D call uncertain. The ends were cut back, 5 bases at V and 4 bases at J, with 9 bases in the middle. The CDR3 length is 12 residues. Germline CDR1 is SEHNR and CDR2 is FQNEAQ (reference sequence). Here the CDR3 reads CASSRARYEQYF. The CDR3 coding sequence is TGTGCCAGCAGCCGGGCTCGTTACGAGCAGTACTTC.

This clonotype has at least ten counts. CDR3 bases: TGTGCCAGTAGTATGGGACAGGGAGGGAGCACTGAAGCTTTCTTT. Translating it yields CASSMGQGGSTEAFF. The chain uses TRBV19 and TRBJ1-1, with 9 bases lining up with TRBD1. V lost 3 bases to trimming and J lost 4 bases; unmatched junction nucleotides: 6. This CDR3 has 15 residues. Germline V CDR1 and CDR2: LNHDA, SQIVND (reference sequence).

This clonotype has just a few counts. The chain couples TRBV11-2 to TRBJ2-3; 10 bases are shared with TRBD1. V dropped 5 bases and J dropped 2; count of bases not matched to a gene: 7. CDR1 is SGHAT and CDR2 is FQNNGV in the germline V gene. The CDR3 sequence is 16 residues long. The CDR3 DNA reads TGTGCCAGCAGCGGCCGGGGACAGGGGCTCACAGATACGCAGTATTTT. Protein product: CASSGRGQGLTDTQYF.

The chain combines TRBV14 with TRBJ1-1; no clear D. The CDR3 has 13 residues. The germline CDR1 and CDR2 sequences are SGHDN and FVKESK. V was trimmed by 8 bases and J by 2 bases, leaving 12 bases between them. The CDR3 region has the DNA TGTGCCAGCGGGGAGCGGGCTAACACTGAAGCTTTCTTT. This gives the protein CASGERANTEAFF.

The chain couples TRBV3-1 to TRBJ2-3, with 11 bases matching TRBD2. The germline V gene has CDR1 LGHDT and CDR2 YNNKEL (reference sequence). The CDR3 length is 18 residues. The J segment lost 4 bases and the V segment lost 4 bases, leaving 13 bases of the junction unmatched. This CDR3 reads CASSPLLAGALGADTQYF. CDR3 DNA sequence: TGTGCCAGCAGCCCCCTACTAGCGGGGGCCTTGGGGGCAGATACGCAGTATTTT.

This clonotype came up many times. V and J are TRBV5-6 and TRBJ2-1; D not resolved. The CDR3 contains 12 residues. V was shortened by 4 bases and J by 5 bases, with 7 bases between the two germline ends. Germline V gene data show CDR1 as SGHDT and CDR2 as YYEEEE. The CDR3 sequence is CASSEYDNEQFF. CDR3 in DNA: TGTGCCAGCAGCGAATACGACAATGAGCAGTTCTTC.

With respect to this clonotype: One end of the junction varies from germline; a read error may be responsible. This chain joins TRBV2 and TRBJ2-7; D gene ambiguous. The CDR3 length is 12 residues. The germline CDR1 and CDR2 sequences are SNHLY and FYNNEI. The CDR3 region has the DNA TGTGCCAGCAGTGAACGGTCCTTCGAGCAGTACTTC. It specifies CASSERSFEQYF.

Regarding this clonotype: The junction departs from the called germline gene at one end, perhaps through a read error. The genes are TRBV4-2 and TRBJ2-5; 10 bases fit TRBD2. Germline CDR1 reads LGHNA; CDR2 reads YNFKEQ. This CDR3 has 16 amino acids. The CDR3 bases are TGTGCCAGCAGCGGATTGGAACTAGCGGGAATCGAGAACCAGTACTTC. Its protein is CASSGLELAGIENQYF.

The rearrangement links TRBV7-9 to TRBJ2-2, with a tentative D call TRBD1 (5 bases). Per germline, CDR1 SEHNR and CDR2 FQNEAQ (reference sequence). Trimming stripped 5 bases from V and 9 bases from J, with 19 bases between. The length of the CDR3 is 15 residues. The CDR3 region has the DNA TGTGCCAGCAGCACTGGGGCAGCCCTGCTCAGGGAGCTGTTTTTT. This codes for CASSTGAALLRELFF.

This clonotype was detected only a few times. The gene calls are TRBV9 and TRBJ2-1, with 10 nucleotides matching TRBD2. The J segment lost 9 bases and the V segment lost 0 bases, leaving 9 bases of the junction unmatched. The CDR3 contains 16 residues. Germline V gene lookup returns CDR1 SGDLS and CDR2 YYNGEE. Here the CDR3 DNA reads TGTGCCAGCAGCGTAGGGACTAGCGGCGGAGGGACTGAGCAGTTCTTC. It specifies CASSVGTSGGGTEQFF.

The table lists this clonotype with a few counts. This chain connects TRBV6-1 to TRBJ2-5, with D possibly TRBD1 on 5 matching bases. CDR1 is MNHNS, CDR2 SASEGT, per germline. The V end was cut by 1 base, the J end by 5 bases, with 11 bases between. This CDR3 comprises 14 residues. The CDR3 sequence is CASSEGGAWETQYF. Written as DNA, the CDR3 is TGTGCCAGCAGTGAAGGGGGCGCCTGGGAGACCCAGTACTTC.

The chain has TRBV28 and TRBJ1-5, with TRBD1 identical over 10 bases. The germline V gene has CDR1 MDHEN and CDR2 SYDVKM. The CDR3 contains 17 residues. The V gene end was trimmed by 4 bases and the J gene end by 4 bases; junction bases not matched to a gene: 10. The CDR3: CASSWIPGTGENQPQHF. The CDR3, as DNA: TGTGCCAGCAGTTGGATTCCCGGGACAGGGGAGAATCAGCCCCAGCATTTT.

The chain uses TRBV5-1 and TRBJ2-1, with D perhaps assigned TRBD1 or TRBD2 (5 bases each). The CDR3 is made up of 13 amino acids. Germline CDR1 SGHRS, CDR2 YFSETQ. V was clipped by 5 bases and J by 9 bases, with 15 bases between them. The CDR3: CASRAGAWGEQFF. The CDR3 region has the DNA TGCGCCAGCAGGGCCGGGGCGTGGGGTGAGCAGTTCTTC.

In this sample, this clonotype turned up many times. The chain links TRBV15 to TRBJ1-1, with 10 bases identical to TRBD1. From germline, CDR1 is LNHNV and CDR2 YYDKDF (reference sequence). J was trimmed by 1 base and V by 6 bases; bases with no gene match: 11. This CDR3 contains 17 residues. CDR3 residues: CATRPGTGVRKNTEAFF. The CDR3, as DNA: TGTGCCACCAGACCTGGGACAGGGGTAAGGAAGAACACTGAAGCTTTCTTT.

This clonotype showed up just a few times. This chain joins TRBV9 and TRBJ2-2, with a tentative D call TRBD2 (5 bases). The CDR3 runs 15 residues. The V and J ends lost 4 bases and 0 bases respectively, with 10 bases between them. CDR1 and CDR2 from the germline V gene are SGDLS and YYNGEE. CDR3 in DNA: TGTGCCAGCAGCTGGATAGCGTCGAACACCGGGGAGCTGTTTTTT. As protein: CASSWIASNTGELFF.

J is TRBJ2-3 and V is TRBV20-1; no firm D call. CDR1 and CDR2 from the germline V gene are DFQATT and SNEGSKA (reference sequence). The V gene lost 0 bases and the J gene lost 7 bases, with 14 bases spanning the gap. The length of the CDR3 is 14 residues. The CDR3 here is CSARDPEQGNTQYF. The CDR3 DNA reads TGCAGTGCTAGAGATCCGGAGCAAGGGAATACGCAGTATTTT.

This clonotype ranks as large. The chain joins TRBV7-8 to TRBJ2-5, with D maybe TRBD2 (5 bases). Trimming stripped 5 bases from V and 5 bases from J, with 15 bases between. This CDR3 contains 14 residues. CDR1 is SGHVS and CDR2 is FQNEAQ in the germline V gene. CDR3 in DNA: TGTGCCAGCAGCCATTATCCCCCGGGGGAGACCCAGTACTTC. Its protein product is CASSHYPPGETQYF.

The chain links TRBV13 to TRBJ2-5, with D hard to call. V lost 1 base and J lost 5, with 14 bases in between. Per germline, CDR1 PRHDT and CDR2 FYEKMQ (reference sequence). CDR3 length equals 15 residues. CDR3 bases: TGTGCCAGCAGCTTAGCCCAAGAGGCAAGCGAGACCCAGTACTTC. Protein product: CASSLAQEASETQYF.

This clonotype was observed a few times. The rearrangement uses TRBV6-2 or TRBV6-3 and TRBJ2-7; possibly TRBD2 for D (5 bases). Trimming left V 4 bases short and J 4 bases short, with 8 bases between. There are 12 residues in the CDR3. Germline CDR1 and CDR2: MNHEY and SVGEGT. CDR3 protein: CASSWGEYEQYF. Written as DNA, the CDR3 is TGTGCCAGCAGTTGGGGAGAATACGAGCAGTACTTC.